The T cell receptor (beta chain) described here comes from a study of regulatory T cells in long-lasting Graves disease. This sample's time point: newly diagnosed GD, antithyroid drugs for less than 3 months. PBMCs were the source of the RNA used for TCR sequencing. CDR3-region Arm-PCR and iRepertoire HTBI primers produced the TCR beta libraries. Authors' processing steps: Samples collectively showed around 56 TRBV and fewer than 15 TRBJ segments. TCRdb analysed the multiplex PCR reads with MiXCR anew, one entry per CDR3 protein. None of the V and J calls come from the authors' own analysis; TCRdb made them. Of over 500,000 distinct CDR3 sequences detected, around 15% appear once; the ten largest clones hold about 12%. General study results and limits: The researchers studied only peripheral blood, not thyroid tissue.

This clonotype was counted ten times or more. Its cognate antigen is unknown. Germline V lookup: CDR1 MNHEY, CDR2 SVGEGT. The V and J ends lost 5 bases and 3 bases respectively, with 4 bases between them. This CDR3 has 11 residues. A further study also used this sample, focusing on T cells in Graves' hyperthyroidism and ophthalmopathy. That work contributes: The diagnostic basis comprised clinical symptoms, serum thyroxine and TRAb, thyroid ultrasound and orbital computed tomography.

The chain uses TRBV6-2 or TRBV6-3 and TRBJ2-5; D not certain. This clonotype was obtained from a man in his late teens or twenties with Graves disease. The starting material was peripheral blood mononuclear cells (PBMCs), obtained at new diagnosis, from a patient treated with antithyroid drugs. DNA of the CDR3: TGTGCCAGCAGTCCTAAAGAGACCCAGTACTTC. Translation: CASSPKETQYF.